The present entry profiles one TCR beta chain with its context. The specificity of this receptor is unknown. No base quality information exists; no much larger clone differs at one position. This sample was taken from a study of radiation and T cells in renal cell carcinoma (dated by TCRdb to the early 2020s). Background on the whole study: TCR beta sequencing covered fewer than 60 samples in total, comprising approximately 26 tumors and roughly 27 peripheral blood samples. Across all 55 or so samples, around 4,000,000 unique CDR3 nucleotide sequences encoding some 2.6 million unique CDR3 amino acid sequences were identified. The paper as a whole reports these results and caveats: Top tumor clonotypes rose in blood from baseline to 2 weeks post-radiation, then contracted by 4 weeks, suggesting transient expansion of tumor-resident clones. Higher TCR clonality was observed in irradiated tumors than in controls, with an average of roughly 50% of the repertoire accounted for by the top 100 clonotypes, compared with about 45% in nephrectomy-only tumors. A greater number of dominant CDR3 motifs was detected in irradiated tumors than in control tumors, and a larger share of the repertoire was occupied by these motifs in irradiated tumors than in control tumors. Because pretreatment tumor biopsies were not available, the baseline intratumoral presence of clonotypes could not be determined. Effects of radiation dose or scheduling on the TCR repertoire could not be addressed with the single-armed trial design. Because only small tumor regions of about 1 g were available, the study did not capture intratumoral heterogeneity.

From the germline V gene, CDR1 is SNHLY and CDR2 is FYNNEI. From the cysteine up to the phenylalanine, the CDR3 has a length of 13 residues. The read is trimmed to its CDR3 DNA, 39 bases read in frame from base 1. At the junction V is shortened by 7 bases and J by 1 base, with 10 bases in between. The time point tag for this specimen amounts to: tumor resected at nephrectomy. The label giving this sample's treatment or condition can be read as: 15 Gy SBRT to primary tumor, nephrectomy 4 weeks later. The samples were obtained from a clinical trial, where primary renal cell carcinomas were treated with 15 Gy stereotactic body radiation therapy and then removed by nephrectomy 4 weeks afterward. Every patient had renal cell carcinoma of clear cell pathology. Tumors were dissociated mechanically, digested with collagenase/hyaluronidase at 37 degrees C, processed in gentleMACS C tubes, and stored in liquid nitrogen. The QIAamp DNA Blood Mini Kit (Qiagen) was used to prepare genomic DNA for TCR sequencing. Samples were included in the analyses only if all quality control checks were passed.

The immunoSEQ kit was used, according to the manufacturer's recommendations, to generate TCR beta libraries from genomic DNA. To prepare the libraries, a first multiplex PCR with proprietary primers was run, followed by a second PCR that added unique barcodes, and a bead cleanup was done after each round. A positive control reaction and a negative control reaction, both provided in the kit, were run with every batch of samples. The final libraries were assessed on an Agilent 4200 TapeStation D1000 ScreenTape, pooled by volume, and quantified by qPCR. Sequencing was performed on an Illumina NextSeq500 using a MidOutput 150-cycle cartridge, with 156 Read1 cycles, 15 Index1 cycles, and the kit custom primers. The pooled library was loaded at approximately 1 pM, with an approximately 21% PhiX control spiked in. In the authors' own workflow: The vendor-processed data were analyzed in R, and a clonotype was defined as all T cells that share the same CDR3 nucleotide sequence. For clone abundance analyses, frequencies were normalized to the 10,000 most abundant clones in each sample. Public T cell clones, which averaged fewer than five per sample, were excluded before analysis. The dominant motif analysis was done with ImmunoMap using the PAM10 matrix, a gap penalty of 30, and a homology threshold of 0.3, and motifs with a cumulative frequency of at least 0.01 were considered dominant. Tumor-enriched clonotypes and baseline blood-enriched clonotypes were defined as those with an abundance difference of at least 32-fold between compartments. The Baroni-Urbani and Buser coefficient was used to measure tumor-blood repertoire similarity, and groups were compared with two-tailed Wilcoxon tests in R. The table comes from immuneACCESS by way of TCRdb, which keeps in-frame sequences with V and J called. Part of the clones is missing from these tables; in studies checked, under half for an unresolved V gene and the rest for unknown reasons. That table is the source of V, J and clone size, and D and trimming were worked out from the DNA. This sample lists 15,000 to 20,000 clones; about 56% were detected once. The top ten clonotypes cover about 12% of the sample.

The V and J segments used are TRBV2 and TRBJ1-1; the best D guess is TRBD1, with 6 bases matching. Sequenced here: tumor tissue, sampled from a patient whose treatment included radiotherapy and nephrectomy. This sequence was found in a man in his fifties with renal cell carcinoma. The nucleotide sequence is given as TGTGCCAGCACAGGGGAGACGAACACTGAAGCTTTCTTT. This translates into CASTGETNTEAFF.